This T cell receptor (beta chain) was retrieved from a study of blood T cell repertoires in COVID-19. Trimming took 4 bases from V and 7 from J; bases not matched to a gene: 11. Germline CDR1 SGHRS, CDR2 YFSETQ. The CDR3 has 16 residues. This clone has a single count. Sequencing used immunoSEQ multiplex PCR; TCRdb keeps in-frame clones, though not all of them. The sample yields about 270,000 clones, around 82% seen once. The source of this sequence is a woman aged 18-35 years with acute or convalescent COVID-19. The gene calls are TRBV5-1 and TRBJ2-1, with TRBD2 matching over 10 bases. Sample: peripheral blood. The CDR3 DNA follows: TGCGCCAGCAGCCCCGGGGAGACTAGCGGGTTAAATGAGCAGTTCTTC. This encodes CASSPGETSGLNEQFF.